The 5 T cell receptor beta chains below all came from one sample that was sequenced in a study of blood T cell repertoires in COVID-19. Repertoires were generated with immunoSEQ multiplex PCR, while TCRdb's copy carries only in-frame clones and drops some. Here the sample spans around 230,000 clones, approximately 88% being singletons. Sequencing input: peripheral blood. Receptors were obtained from a middle-aged man with acute or convalescent COVID-19.

The gene calls are TRBV7-2 and TRBJ2-3; TRBD2 is a possible D gene (5 bases). CDR3 length: 16 residues. Looked up from germline, CDR1 is SGHTA and CDR2 is FQGNSA. The V and J ends lost 4 bases and 0 bases respectively, with 14 bases between them. The CDR3 protein is CASSSLSVTSTDTQYF. The CDR3 DNA sequence: TGTGCCAGCAGCTCCCTTAGCGTTACTAGCACAGATACGCAGTATTTT. Drawing the rest from reference TRBV7-2 and TRBJ2-3, the complete variable domain is GAGVSQSPSNKVTEKGKDVELRCDPISGHTALYWYRQSLGQGLEFLIYFQGNSAPDKSGLPSDRFSAERTGGSVSTLTIQRTQQEDSAVYLCASSSLSVTSTDTQYFGPGTRLTVL.

This rearrangement joins TRBV3-1 (or the pseudogene TRBV3-2) to TRBJ1-4, with D possibly being TRBD1 (5 bases). This CDR3 comprises 14 residues. The V end lost 1 base, the J end lost 8 bases, and 11 bases lay between the germline ends. Germline V CDR1 and CDR2: LGHDT, YNNKEL (reference sequence). DNA for the CDR3: TGTGCCAGCAGCCAAGTCCGGGGGGGGGAAAAACTGTTTTTT. It translates to CASSQVRGGEKLFF.

The rearrangement joins TRBV2 to TRBJ1-6, with 9 bases lining up with TRBD1. V lost 10 bases and J lost 8; bases outside the gene matches: 6. CDR3 length equals 13 residues. The germline V gene encodes CDR1 SNHLY and CDR2 FYNNEI. DNA for the CDR3: TGTGCCACCCGCCGGGACAGGGATTCACCCCTCCACTTT. Its protein is CATRRDRDSPLHF.

The rearrangement joins TRBV3-1 (or the pseudogene TRBV3-2) to TRBJ1-1, with D tentatively TRBD1 (6 bases). This CDR3 comprises 13 residues. Trimming took off 2 bases at V and 4 bases at J, with 8 bases between the two ends. Germline lookup yields CDR1 LGHDT and CDR2 YNNKEL (reference sequence). Here the CDR3 DNA reads TGTGCCAGCAGCCAATCAGGGGTCACTGAAGCTTTCTTT. It encodes CASSQSGVTEAFF.

The CDR3: CASSVDQGARTGELFF. CDR3 in DNA: TGTGCCAGCAGCGTAGATCAGGGGGCAAGGACCGGGGAGCTGTTTTTT. The V gene is TRBV9, the J gene TRBJ2-2; 8 nucleotides line up with TRBD1. The CDR3 covers 16 residues. Germline assignment: CDR1 SGDLS and CDR2 YYNGEE. J lost 5 bases, V lost 0 bases, and 6 bases had no gene match. Filled out from reference TRBV9 and TRBJ2-2, the complete variable domain reads DSGVTQTPKHLITATGQRVTLRCSPRSGDLSVYWYQQSLDQGLQFLIQYYNGEERAKGNILERFSAQQFPDLHSELNLSSLELGDSALYFCASSVDQGARTGELFFGEGSRLTVL.